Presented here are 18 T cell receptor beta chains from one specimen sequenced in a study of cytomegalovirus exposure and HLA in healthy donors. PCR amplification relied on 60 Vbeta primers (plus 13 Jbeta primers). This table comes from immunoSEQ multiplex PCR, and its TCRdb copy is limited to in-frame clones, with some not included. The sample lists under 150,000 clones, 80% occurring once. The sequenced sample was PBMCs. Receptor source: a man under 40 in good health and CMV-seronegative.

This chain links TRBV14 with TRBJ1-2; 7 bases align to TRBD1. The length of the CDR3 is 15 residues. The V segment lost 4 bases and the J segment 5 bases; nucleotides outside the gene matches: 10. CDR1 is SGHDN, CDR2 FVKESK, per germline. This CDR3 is CASSLLQGWMYGYTF. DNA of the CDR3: TGTGCCAGCAGCCTTCTACAGGGGTGGATGTATGGCTACACCTTC.

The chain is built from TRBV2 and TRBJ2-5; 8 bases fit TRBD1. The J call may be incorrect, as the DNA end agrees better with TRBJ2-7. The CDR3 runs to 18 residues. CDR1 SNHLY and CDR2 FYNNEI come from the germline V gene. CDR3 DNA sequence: TGTGCCAGCAGTGACCCCCGGACAGGGTTCAACAACCCTTACGAGCAGTACTTC. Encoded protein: CASSDPRTGFNNPYEQYF.

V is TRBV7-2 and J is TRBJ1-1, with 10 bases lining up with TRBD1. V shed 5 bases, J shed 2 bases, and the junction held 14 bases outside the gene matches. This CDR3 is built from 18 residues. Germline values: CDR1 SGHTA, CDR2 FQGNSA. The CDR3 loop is CASSPQGEWDRGNTEAFF. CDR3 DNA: TGTGCCAGCAGCCCACAGGGGGAGTGGGACAGGGGAAACACTGAAGCTTTCTTT. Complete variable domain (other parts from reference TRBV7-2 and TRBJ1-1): GAGVSQSPSNKVTEKGKDVELRCDPISGHTALYWYRQSLGQGLEFLIYFQGNSAPDKSGLPSDRFSAERTGGSVSTLTIQRTQQEDSAVYLCASSPQGEWDRGNTEAFFGQGTRLTVV.

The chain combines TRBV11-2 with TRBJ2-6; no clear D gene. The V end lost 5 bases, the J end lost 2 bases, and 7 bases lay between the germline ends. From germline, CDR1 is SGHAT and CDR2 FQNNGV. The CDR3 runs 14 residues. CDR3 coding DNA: TGTGCCAGCAGCCCGGTCACTGGGGCCAACGTCCTGACTTTC. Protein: CASSPVTGANVLTF.

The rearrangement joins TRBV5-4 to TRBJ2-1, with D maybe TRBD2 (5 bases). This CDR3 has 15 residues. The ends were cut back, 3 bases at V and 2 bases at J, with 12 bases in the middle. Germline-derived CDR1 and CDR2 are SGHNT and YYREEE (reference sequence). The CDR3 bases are TGTGCCAGCAGCTCCGGGATAAGAACCTACAATGAGCAGTTCTTC. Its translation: CASSSGIRTYNEQFF. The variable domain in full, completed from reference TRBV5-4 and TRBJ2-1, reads ETGVTQSPTHLIKTRGQQVTLRCSSQSGHNTVSWYQQALGQGPQFIFQYYREEENGRGNFPPRFSGLQFPNYSSELNVNALELDDSALYLCASSSGIRTYNEQFFGPGTRLTVL.

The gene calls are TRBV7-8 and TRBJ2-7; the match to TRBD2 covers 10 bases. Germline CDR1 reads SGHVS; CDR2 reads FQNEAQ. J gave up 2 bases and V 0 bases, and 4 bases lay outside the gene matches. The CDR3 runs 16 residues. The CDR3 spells CASSLAGTSVPYEQYF. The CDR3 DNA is TGTGCCAGCAGCTTAGCCGGGACTAGCGTACCCTACGAGCAGTACTTC.

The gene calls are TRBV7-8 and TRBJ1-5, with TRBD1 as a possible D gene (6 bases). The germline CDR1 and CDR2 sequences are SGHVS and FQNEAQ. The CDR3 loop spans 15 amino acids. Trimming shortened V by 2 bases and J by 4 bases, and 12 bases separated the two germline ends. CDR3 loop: CASSLTGQLNQPQHF. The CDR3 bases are TGTGCCAGCAGCTTAACCGGACAGCTAAATCAGCCCCAGCATTTT.

CDR3 nucleotide sequence: TGTGCCAGCTCTTCCGGGACTAGCGATGGGGAGCTGTTTTTT. Translating it yields CASSSGTSDGELFF. V usage is TRBV6-6 and J usage is TRBJ2-2; TRBD2 aligns across 10 bases. V was pared by 8 bases and J by 8 bases, with 8 bases of the junction left unmatched. This CDR3 contains 14 residues. Germline V CDR1 and CDR2: MNHNY, SVGAGI (reference sequence).

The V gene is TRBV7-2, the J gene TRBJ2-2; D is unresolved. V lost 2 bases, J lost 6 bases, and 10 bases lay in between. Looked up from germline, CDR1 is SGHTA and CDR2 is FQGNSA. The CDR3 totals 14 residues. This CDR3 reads CASSLMLSSGELFF. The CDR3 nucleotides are TGTGCCAGCAGCTTAATGTTGTCGTCCGGGGAGCTGTTTTTT.

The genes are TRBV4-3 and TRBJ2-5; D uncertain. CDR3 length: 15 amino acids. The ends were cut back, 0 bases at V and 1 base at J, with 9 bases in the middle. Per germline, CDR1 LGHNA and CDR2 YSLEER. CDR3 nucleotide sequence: TGCGCCAGCAGCCAAGAAGGCTACAGCCAAGAGACCCAGTACTTC. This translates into CASSQEGYSQETQYF.

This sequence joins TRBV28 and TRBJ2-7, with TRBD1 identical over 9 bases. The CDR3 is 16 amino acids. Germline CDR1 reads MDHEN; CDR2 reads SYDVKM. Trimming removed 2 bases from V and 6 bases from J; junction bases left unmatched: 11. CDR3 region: CASSLTTGGDPCEQYF. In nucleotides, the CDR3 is TGTGCCAGCAGTTTAACCACAGGGGGCGACCCCTGCGAGCAGTACTTC.

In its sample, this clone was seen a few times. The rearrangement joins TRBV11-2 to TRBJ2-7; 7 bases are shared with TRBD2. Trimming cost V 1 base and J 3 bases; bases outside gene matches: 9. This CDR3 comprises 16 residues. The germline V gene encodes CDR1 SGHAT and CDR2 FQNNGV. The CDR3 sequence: CASSLVRGLSNYEQYF. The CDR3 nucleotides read TGTGCCAGCAGCTTAGTACGGGGACTATCTAACTACGAGCAGTACTTC.

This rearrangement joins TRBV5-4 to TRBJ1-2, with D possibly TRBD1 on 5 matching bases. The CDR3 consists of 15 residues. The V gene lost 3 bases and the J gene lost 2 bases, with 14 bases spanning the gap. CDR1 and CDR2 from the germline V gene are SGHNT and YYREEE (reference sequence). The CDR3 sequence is CASSSRSGGNYGYTF. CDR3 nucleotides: TGTGCCAGCAGCTCCCGATCGGGGGGGAACTATGGCTACACCTTC.

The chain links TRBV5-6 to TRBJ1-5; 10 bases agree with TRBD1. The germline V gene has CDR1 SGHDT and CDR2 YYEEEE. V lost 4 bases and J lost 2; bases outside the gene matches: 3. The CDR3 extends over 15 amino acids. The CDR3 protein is CASSRQGAGNQPQHF. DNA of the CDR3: TGTGCCAGCAGCCGACAGGGGGCAGGCAATCAGCCCCAGCATTTT.

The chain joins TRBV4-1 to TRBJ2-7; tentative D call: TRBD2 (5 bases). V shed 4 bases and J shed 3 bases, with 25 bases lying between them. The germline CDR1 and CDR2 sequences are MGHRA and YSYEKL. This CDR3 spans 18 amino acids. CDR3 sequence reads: CASSLGPNLEAGNYEQYF. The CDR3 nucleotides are TGCGCCAGCAGCCTCGGACCGAACCTGGAGGCCGGCAACTACGAGCAGTACTTC.

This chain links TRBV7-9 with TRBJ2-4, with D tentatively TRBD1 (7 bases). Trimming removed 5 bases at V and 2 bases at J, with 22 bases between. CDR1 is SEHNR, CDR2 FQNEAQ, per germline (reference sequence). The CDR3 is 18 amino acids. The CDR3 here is CASSPWSSGGNTKNIQYF. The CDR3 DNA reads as TGTGCCAGCAGCCCCTGGAGTTCAGGGGGGAACACCAAAAACATTCAGTACTTC.

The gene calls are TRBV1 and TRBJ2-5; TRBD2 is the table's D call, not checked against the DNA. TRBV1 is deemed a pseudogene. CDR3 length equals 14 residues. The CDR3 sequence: CTRGSGRARETQYF. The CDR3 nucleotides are TGCACCAGAGGGAGCGGGAGGGCCAGAGAGACCCAGTACTTC.

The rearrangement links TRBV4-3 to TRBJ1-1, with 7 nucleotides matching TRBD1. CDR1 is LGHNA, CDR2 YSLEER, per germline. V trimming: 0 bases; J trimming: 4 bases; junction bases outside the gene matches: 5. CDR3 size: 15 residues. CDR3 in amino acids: CASSQDTGVGTEAFF. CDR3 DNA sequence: TGCGCCAGCAGCCAAGACACAGGGGTGGGCACTGAAGCTTTCTTT.